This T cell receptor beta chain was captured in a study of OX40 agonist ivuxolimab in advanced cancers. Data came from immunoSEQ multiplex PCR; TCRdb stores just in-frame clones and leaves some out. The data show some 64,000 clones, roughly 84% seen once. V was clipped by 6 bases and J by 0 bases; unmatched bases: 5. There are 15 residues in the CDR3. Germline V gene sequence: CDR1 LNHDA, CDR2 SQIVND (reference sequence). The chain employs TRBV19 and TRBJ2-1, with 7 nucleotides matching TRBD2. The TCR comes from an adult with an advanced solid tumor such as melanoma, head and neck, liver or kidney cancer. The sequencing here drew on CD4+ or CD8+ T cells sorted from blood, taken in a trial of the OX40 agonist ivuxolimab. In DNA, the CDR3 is TGTGCCAGTAGGAGGGACTACAGCTCCTACAATGAGCAGTTCTTC. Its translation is CASRRDYSSYNEQFF.